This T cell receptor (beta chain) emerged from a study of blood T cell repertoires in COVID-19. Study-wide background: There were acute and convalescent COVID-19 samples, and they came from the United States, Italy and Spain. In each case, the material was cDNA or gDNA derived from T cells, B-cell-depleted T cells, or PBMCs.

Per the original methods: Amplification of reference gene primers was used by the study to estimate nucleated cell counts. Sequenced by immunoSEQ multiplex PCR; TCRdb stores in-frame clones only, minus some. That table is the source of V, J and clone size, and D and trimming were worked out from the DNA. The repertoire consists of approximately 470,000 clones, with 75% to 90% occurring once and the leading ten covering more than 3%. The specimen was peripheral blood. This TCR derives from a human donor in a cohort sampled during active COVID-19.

The CDR3 region is CASSPPGGFAEAFF. CDR3 coding DNA: TGTGCCAGCTCCCCGCCAGGGGGTTTTGCTGAAGCTTTCTTT. The V call is TRBV18, the J call TRBJ1-1; 7 bases fit TRBD1. Germline assignment: CDR1 KGHSH and CDR2 LQKENI. CDR3 length: 14 residues. The V segment lost 6 bases and the J segment 6 bases; nucleotides outside the gene matches: 10.